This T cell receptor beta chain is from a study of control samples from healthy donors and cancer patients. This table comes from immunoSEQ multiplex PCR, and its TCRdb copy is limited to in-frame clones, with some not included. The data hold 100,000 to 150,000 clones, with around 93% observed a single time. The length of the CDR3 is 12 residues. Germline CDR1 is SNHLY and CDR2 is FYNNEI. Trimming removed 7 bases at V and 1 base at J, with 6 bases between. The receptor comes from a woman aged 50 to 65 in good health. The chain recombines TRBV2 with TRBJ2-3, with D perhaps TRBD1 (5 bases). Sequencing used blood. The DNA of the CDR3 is TGTGCCAGCACCAGGGGCACAGATACGCAGTATTTT. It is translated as CASTRGTDTQYF.